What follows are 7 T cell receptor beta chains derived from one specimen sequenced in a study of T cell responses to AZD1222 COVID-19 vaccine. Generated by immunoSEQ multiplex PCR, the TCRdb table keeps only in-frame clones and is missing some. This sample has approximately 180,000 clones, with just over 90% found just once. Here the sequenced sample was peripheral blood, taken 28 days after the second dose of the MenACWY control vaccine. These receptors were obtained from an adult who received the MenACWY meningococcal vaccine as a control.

The CDR3 DNA reads as TGTGCCAGCAGTGGAATGGGGTCCGGGGAGCTGTTTTTT. It codes for CASSGMGSGELFF. This chain links TRBV6-4 with TRBJ2-2; D unresolved. CDR3 length: 13 residues. The germline CDR1 and CDR2 sequences are MRHNA and SNTAGT. Trimming pared 4 bases from V and 6 bases from J, leaving 9 bases between.

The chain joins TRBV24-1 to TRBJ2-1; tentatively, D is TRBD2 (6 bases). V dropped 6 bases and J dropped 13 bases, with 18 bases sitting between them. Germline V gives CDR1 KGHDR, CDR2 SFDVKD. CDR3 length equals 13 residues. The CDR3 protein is CATSPPRGDFQFF. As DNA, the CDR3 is TGTGCCACCAGTCCCCCCCGAGGGGACTTTCAGTTCTTC.

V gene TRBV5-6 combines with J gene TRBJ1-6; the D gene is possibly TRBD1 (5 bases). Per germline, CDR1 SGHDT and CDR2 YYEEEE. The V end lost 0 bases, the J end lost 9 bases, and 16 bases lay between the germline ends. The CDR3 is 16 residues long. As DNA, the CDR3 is TGTGCCAGCAGCTTGGCCGCGCAGGGTCAAGGTTCACCCCTCCACTTT. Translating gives CASSLAAQGQGSPLHF.

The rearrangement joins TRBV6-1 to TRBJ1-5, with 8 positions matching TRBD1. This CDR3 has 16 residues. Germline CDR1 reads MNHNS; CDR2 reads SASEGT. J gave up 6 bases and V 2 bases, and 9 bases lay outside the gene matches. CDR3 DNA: TGTGCCAGCAGTGAAATGGGACAGGTTGGATCTCAGCCCCAGCATTTT. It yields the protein CASSEMGQVGSQPQHF.

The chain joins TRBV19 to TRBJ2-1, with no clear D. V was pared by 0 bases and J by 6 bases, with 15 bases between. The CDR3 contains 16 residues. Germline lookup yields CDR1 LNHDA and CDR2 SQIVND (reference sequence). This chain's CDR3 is CASSIDPSLLGNEQFF. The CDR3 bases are TGTGCCAGTAGTATAGACCCCTCACTCCTGGGCAATGAGCAGTTCTTC.

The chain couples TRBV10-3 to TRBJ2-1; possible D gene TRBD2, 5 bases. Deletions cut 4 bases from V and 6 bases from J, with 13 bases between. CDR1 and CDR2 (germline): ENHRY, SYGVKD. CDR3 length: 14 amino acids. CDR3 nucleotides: TGTGCCATCAGTGTAGGACTCCAAGCCAATGAGCAGTTCTTC. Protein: CAISVGLQANEQFF.

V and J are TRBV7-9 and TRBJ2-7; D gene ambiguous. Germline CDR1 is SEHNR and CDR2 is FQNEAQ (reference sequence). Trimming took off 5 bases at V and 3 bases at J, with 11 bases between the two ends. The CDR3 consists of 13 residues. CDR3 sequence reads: CASSPLGGYEQYF. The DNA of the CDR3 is TGTGCCAGCAGCCCCCTGGGCGGCTACGAGCAGTACTTC.